Listed here are 5 T cell receptor beta chains from one sample, sequenced in a study of response to subunit inactivated influenza vaccine. MiXCR, run by TCRdb on the RT-PCR reads, gives a single entry per CDR3 protein. The sample holds roughly 630,000 distinct CDR3 sequences, 14% seen once. Sequences were derived from PBMCs from blood, sampled less than 15 days before vaccination. Source of these receptors: a man between 45 and 60 years old who received an inactivated influenza vaccine.

This clonotype was found a few times. V and J are TRBV6-1 and TRBJ2-7, with 12 bases matching TRBD2. Germline loops: CDR1 MNHNS, CDR2 SASEGT. This CDR3 has 13 amino acids. The V gene end was trimmed by 6 bases and the J gene end by 6 bases; junction bases not matched to a gene: 3. CDR3 sequence reads: CASRKTSGGEQYF. CDR3 nucleotides: TGTGCCAGCAGAAAGACTAGCGGGGGCGAGCAGTACTTC.

This chain joins TRBV19 and TRBJ2-3; D is uncertain. CDR1 LNHDA and CDR2 SQIVND come from the germline V gene (reference sequence). V was cut by 8 bases and J by 5 bases, with 8 bases left in between. There are 11 residues in the CDR3. The CDR3 sequence: CASGWKDTQYF. The CDR3 bases are TGTGCCAGTGGGTGGAAAGATACGCAGTATTTT.

This chain connects TRBV9 to TRBJ2-1; TRBD2 matches at 15 bases. This CDR3 spans 18 amino acids. From germline, CDR1 is SGDLS and CDR2 YYNGEE. V lost 3 bases, J lost 6 bases, and 10 bases stayed unmatched. CDR3 residues: CASSASGTSGRLTNEQFF. The CDR3 DNA follows: TGTGCCAGCAGCGCGTCCGGGACTAGCGGGAGGCTCACCAATGAGCAGTTCTTC.

The chain is built from TRBV30 and TRBJ2-7; no definite D call. Per germline, CDR1 GTSNPN and CDR2 SVGIG (reference sequence). V dropped 0 bases and J dropped 4 bases, with 10 bases sitting between them. The CDR3 spans 13 residues. The CDR3 coding sequence is TGTGCCTGGAGTGTACCCGGCTCTTACGAGCAGTACTTC. It codes for CAWSVPGSYEQYF.

The J gene is TRBJ2-1, the V gene TRBV12-3 or TRBV12-4; 9 bases map to TRBD2. The V segment lost 6 bases and the J segment 11 bases; nucleotides outside the gene matches: 14. CDR3 size: 15 residues. The CDR3 bases are TGTGCCAGCAGGGATAGCGGGGGCACTACTATGAAGCAGTTCTTC. Its translation is CASRDSGGTTMKQFF.